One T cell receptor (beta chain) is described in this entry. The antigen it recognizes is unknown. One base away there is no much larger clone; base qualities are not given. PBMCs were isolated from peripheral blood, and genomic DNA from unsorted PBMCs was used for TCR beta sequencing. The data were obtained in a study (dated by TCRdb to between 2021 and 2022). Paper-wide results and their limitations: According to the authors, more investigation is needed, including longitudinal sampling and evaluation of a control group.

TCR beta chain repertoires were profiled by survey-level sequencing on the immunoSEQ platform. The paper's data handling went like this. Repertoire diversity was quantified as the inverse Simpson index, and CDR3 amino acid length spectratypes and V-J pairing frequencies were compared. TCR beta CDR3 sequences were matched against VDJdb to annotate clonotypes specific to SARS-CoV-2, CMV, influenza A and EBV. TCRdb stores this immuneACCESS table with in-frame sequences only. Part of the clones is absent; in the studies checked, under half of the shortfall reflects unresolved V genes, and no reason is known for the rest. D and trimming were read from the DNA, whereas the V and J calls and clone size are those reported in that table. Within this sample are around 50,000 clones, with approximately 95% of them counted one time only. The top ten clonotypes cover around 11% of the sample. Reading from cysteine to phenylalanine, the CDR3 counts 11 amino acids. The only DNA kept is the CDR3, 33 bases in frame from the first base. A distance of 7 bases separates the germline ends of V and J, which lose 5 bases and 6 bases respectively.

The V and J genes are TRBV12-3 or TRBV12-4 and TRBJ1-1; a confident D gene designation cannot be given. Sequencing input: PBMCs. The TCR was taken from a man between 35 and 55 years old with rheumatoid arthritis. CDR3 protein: CASSPHPEAFF. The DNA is TGTGCCAGCAGTCCACACCCTGAAGCTTTCTTT.